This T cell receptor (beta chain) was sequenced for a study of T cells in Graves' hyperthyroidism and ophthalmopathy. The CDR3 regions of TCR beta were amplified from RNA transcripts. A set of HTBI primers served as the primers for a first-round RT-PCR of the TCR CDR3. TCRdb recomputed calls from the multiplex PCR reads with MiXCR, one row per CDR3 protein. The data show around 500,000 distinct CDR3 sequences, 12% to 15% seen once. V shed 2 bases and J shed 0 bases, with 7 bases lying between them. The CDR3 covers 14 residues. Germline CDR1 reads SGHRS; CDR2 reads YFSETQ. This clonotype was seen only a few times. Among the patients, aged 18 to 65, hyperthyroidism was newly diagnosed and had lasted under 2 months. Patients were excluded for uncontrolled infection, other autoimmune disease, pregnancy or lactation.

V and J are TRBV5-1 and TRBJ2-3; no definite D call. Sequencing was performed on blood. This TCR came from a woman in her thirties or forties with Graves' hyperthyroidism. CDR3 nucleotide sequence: TGCGCCAGCAGCTTATCTGCTAGCACAGATACGCAGTATTTT. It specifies CASSLSASTDTQYF.